This T cell receptor beta chain comes out of a study of spatial heterogeneity in lung cancer. The library protocol tagged each TCR cDNA with a unique molecular identifier. TCRdb fed the 5' RACE reads into MiXCR, producing one record per CDR3 protein. The sample comprises over 75,000 distinct CDR3 sequences, about 20% of which are singletons, and roughly 5.6% rests with the top ten. The trim removed 1 base at V and 4 bases at J, leaving 4 bases unmatched. The CDR3 has 15 residues. The germline V gene has CDR1 LGHDT and CDR2 YNNKEL (reference sequence). As to time point: sample taken at primary tumor resection. Whole RNA obtained from tumor, nontumor lung or frozen PBMC underwent sequencing without sorting. Donors were over 70 untreated early-stage non-small cell lung cancer patients.

This clonotype was sampled from a male donor with early-stage non-small cell lung cancer. The chain employs TRBV3-1 and TRBJ2-7, with 10 bases aligning to TRBD2. The sample consisted of PBMCs, taken at surgery. The CDR3 DNA follows: TGTGCCAGCAGCCAAGGGCCTAGCGGGGGTTACGAGCAGTACTTC. This encodes CASSQGPSGGYEQYF.